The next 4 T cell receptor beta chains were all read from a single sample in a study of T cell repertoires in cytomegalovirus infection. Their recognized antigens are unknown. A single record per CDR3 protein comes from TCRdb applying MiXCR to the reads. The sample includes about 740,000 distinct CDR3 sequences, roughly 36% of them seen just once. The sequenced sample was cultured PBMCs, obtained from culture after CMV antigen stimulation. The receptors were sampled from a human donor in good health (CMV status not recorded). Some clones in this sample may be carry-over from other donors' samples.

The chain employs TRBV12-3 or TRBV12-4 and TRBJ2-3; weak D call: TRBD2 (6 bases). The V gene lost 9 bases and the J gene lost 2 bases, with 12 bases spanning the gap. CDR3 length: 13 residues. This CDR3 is CARGGEHTDTQYF. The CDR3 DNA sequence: TGTGCCAGGGGGGGTGAACACACAGATACGCAGTATTTT.

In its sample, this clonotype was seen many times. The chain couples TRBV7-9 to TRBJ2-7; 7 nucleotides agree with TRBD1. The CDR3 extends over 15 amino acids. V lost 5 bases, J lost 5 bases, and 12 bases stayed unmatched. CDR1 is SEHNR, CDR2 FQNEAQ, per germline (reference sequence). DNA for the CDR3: TGTGCCAGCAGCCGCCGGACAGGAAGAGGGAACGAGCAGTACTTC. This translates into CASSRRTGRGNEQYF.

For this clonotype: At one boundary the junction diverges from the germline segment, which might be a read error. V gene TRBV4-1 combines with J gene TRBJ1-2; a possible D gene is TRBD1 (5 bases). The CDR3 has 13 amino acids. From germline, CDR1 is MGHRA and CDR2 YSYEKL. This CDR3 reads CASSQDSGYGCTF. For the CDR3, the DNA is TGCGCCAGCAGCCAAGATTCAGGGTATGGCTGCACCTTC.

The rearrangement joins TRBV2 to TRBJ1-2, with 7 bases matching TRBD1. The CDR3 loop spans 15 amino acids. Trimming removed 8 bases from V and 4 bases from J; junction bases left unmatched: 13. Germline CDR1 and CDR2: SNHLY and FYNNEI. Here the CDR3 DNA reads TGTGCCAGCTCCAGTGAGACAGGGTCAATCTATGGCTACACCTTC. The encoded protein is CASSSETGSIYGYTF.